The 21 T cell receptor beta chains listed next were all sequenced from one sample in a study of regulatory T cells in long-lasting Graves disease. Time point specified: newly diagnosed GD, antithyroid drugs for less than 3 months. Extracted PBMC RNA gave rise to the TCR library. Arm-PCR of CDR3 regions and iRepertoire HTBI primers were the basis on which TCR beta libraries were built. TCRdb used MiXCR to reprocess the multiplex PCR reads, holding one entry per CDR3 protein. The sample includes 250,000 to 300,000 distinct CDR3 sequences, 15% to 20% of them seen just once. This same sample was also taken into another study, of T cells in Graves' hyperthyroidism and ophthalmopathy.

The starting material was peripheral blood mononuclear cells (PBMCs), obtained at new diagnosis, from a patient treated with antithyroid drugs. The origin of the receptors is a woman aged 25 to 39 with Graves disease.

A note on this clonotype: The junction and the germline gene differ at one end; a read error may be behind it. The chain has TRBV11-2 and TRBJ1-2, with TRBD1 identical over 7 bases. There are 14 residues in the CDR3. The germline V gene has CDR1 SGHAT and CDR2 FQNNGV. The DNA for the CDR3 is TGCGCCAGCAGCTGGTGGACAGGCCTAGATGGCTACACCTTC. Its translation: CASSWWTGLDGYTF.

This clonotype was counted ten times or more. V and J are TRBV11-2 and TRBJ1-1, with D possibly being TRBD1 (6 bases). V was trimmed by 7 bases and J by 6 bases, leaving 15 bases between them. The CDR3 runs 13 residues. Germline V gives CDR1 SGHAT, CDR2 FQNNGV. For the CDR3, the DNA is TGTGCCAGCATAAGGGGGGGGGCTTCTGAAGCTTTCTTT. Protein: CASIRGGASEAFF.

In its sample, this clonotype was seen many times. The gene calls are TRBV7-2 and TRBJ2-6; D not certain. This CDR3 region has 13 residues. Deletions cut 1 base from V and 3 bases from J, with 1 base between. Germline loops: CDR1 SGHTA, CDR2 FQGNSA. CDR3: CASSLDGANVLTF. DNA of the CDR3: TGTGCCAGCAGCTTAGATGGGGCCAACGTCCTGACTTTC.

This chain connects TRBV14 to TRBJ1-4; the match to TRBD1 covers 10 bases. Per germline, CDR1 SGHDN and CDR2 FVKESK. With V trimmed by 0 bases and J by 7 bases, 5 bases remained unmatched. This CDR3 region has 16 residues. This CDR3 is CASSQDLRDRGEKLFF. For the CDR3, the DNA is TGTGCCAGCAGCCAAGATCTACGGGACAGGGGTGAAAAACTGTTTTTT.

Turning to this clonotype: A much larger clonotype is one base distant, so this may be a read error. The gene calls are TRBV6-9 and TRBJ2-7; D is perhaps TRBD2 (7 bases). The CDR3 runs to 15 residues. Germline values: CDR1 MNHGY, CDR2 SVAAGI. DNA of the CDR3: TGTGCCAGCAGTTACTTTGGGCCGGGGGGCTACGAGCAGTGCTTC. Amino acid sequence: CASSYFGPGGYEQCF.

DNA for the CDR3: TGTGCCAGTAGTCCGACGACAACTTGGGGAAATTCACCCCTCCACTTT. This codes for CASSPTTTWGNSPLHF. The chain has TRBV19 and TRBJ1-6; D is ambiguous. V was pared by 5 bases and J by 7 bases, with 18 bases between. Germline V gene sequence: CDR1 LNHDA, CDR2 SQIVND (reference sequence). The CDR3 contains 16 residues. Combining the CDR3 with reference TRBV19 and TRBJ1-6 gives the whole variable domain DGGITQSPKYLFRKEGQNVTLSCEQNLNHDAMYWYRQDPGQGLRLIYYSQIVNDFQKGDIAEGYSVSREKKESFPLTVTSAQKNPTAFYLCASSPTTTWGNSPLHFGNGTRLTVT.

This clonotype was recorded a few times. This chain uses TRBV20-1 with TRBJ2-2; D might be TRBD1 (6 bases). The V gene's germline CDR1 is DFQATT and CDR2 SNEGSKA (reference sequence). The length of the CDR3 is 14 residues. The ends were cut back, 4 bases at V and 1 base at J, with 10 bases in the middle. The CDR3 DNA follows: TGCAGTGCTACGGGACACCTGAACACCGGGGAGCTGTTTTTT. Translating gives CSATGHLNTGELFF.

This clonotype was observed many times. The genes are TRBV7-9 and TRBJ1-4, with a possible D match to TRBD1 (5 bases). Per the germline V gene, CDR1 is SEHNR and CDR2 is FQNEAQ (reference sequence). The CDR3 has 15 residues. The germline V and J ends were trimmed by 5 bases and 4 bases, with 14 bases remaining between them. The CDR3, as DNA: TGTGCCAGCAGCGTAGGGGAGCACGGTAATGAAAAACTGTTTTTT. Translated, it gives CASSVGEHGNEKLFF.

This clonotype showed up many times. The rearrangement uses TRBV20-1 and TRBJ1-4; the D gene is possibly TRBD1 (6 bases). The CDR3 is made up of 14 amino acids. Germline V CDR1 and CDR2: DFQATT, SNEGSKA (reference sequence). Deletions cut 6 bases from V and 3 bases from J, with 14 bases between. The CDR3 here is CSALRGGPNEKLFF. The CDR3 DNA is TGCAGTGCCCTACGCGGGGGGCCTAATGAAAAACTGTTTTTT.

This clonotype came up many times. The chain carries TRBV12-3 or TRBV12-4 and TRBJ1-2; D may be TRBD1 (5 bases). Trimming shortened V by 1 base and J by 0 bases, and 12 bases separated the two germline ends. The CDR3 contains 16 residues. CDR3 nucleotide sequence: TGTGCCAGCAGTTTAGGGGACCTGACCACTAACTATGGCTACACCTTC. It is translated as CASSLGDLTTNYGYTF.

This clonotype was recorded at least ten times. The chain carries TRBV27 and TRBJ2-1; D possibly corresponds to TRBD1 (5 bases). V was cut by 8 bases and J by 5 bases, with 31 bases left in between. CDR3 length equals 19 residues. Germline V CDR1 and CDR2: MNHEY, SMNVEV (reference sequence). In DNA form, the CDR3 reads TGTGCCAGCTCTGCCGTGGCAGGGAAAGGTGACCCGGGTGACAATGAGCAGTTCTTC. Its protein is CASSAVAGKGDPGDNEQFF.

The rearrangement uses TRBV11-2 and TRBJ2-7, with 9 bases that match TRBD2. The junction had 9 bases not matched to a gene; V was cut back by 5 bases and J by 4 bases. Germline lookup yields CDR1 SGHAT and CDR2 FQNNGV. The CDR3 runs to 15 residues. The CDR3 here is CASSPELAGGYEQYF. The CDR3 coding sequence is TGTGCCAGCAGCCCAGAGCTTGCGGGAGGGTACGAGCAGTACTTC.

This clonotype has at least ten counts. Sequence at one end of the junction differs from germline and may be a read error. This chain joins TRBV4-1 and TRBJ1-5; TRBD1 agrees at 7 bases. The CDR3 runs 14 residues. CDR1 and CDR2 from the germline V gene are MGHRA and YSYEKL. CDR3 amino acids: CASSQDRAGQPQHF. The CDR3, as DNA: TGTGCCAGCAGCCAAGACAGGGCCGGGCAGCCCCAGCATTTT.

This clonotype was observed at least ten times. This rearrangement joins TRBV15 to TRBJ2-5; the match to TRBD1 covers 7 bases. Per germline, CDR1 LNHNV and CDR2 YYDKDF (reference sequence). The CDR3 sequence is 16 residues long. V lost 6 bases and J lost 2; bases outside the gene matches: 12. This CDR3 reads CATREGQDSSQETQYF. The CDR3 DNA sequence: TGTGCCACCAGAGAAGGACAGGACTCGTCACAAGAGACCCAGTACTTC.

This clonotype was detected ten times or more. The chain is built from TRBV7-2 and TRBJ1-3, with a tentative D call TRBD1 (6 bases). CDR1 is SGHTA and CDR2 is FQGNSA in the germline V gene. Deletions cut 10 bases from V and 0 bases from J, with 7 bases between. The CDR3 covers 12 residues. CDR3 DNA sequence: TGTGCCACGGGGGCCTCTGGAAACACCATATATTTT. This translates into CATGASGNTIYF.

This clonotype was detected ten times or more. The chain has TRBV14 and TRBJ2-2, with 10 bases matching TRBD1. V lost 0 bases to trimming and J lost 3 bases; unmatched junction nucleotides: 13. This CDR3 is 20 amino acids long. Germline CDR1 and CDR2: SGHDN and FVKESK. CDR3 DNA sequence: TGTGCCAGCAGCCAAGACTGGGACAGGGGCAAGTCTTCGGACACCGGGGAGCTGTTTTTT. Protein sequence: CASSQDWDRGKSSDTGELFF.

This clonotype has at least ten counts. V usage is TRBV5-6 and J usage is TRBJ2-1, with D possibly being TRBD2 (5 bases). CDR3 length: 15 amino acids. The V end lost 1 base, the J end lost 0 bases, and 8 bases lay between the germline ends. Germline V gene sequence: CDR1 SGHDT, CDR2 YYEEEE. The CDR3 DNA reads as TGTGCCAGCAGCTTGTTGGGGAGCTCCTACAATGAGCAGTTCTTC. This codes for CASSLLGSSYNEQFF.

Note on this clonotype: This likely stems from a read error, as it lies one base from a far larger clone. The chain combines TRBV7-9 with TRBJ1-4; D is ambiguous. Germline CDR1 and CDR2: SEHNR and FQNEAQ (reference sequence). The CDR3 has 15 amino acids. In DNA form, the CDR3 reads TGTGCCAGCAGCCCTGGACCCACAGCACTGAAAAAACTGCTTTTT. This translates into CASSPGPTALKKLLF.

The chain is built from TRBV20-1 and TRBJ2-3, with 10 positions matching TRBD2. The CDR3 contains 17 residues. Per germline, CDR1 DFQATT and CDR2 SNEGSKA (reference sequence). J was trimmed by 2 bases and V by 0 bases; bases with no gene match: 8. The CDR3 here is CSARDVAGGPYTDTQYF. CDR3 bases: TGCAGTGCTAGAGATGTAGCGGGGGGTCCTTACACAGATACGCAGTATTTT.

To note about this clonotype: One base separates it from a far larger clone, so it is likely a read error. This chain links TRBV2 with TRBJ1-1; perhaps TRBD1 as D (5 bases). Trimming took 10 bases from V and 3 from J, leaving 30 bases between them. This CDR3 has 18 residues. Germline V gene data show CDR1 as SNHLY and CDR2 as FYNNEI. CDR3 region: CATRDHVGAPGADTEAFF. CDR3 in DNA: TGTGCCACCAGAGACCACGTAGGGGCACCCGGGGCGGACACTGAAGCTTTCTTT.

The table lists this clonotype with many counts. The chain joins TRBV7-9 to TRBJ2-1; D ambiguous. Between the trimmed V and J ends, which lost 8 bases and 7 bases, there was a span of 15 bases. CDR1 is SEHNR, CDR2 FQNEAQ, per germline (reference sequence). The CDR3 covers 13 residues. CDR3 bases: TGTGCCAGCCGTGTCGATAGTCGGAATGAGCAGTTCTTC. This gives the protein CASRVDSRNEQFF.